This TCR beta chain was captured in a study of CD8 T cells in ankylosing spondylitis (TCRdb year 2017). Notes on the research overall: The study set out to find disease-linked TCR variants by profiling T cell receptor beta repertoires in ankylosing spondylitis patients and healthy donors. Peripheral blood was sampled, and synovial fluid was additionally collected from ankylosing spondylitis patients. In total, the full study cohort was made up of over a hundred healthy donors and 25 to 30 ankylosing spondylitis patients.

The sequencer was an Illumina HiSeq 2500. Quantitative 5'-RACE with molecular barcodes was used to prepare TCR beta libraries. The study's own analysis went as follows. To identify disease-linked TCR variants, a new computational method was used, one built on a probabilistic model of VDJ rearrangement. Starting from the raw public reads, TCRdb applied fastp trimming at Q25, assembled clones with MiXCR and retained in-frame beta chains. A single entry per CDR3 protein holds the most common genes and DNA from its merged rows. TCRdb, not the original authors, processed these V and J calls. The sample has hundreds of thousands of distinct CDR3 sequences on record, roughly an eighth of them singletons. The ten largest clonotypes hold 6.8% of the sample. Beyond this particular receptor, the publication reports: The disease-linked clones had a CD8+ phenotype and were found at relatively low frequencies in peripheral blood. Some of the motif variants had been reported before in the synovial fluid and blood of reactive arthritis patients, a finding that suggests common disease-initiation mechanisms. Blood from ankylosing spondylitis patients appeared to be characterized by a TCR beta motif made up of seven or eight highly homologous amino acid variants. The disease-linked clones were reported to be significantly enriched in matched synovial fluid samples from ankylosing spondylitis patients.

As regards this clonotype: What this receptor recognizes is not known. No quality values exist for individual bases; no much larger clone is one base distant.

CDR1 and CDR2 are drawn from the germline V gene: SQVTM, ANQGSEA. Inclusive of the bounding cysteine and phenylalanine, the CDR3 is 13 residues long. Solely the CDR3 DNA is kept, with 39 bases framed from the first base. The V end gives up 4 bases and the J end 8 bases, leaving 9 bases in the junction not matched to a gene. Rearrangement joined TRBV29-1 to TRBJ2-3; TRBD2 lines up with 7 middle nucleotides. The sample taken for sequencing was blood, either unsorted or a sorted T cell fraction (not recorded which). This clonotype originated in a male donor with ankylosing spondylitis. Here the CDR3 is given as CSVASGQRGTQYF. At the DNA level, the sequence is TGCAGCGTTGCGTCCGGCCAGCGGGGTACGCAGTATTTT.